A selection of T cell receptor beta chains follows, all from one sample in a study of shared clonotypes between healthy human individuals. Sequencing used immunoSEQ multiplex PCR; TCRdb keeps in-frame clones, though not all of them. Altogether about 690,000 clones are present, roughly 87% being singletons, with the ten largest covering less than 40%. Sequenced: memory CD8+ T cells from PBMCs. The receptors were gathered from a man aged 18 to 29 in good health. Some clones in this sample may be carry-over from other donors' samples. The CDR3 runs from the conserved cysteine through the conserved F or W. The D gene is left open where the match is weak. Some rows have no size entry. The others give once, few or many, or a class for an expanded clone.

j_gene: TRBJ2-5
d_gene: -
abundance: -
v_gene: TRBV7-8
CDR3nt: TGTGCCAGCAGCCTACAACGGGCACCGCAAGAGACCCAGTACTTC
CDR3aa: CASSLQRAPQETQYF

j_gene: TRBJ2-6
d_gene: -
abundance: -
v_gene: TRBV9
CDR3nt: TGTGCCAGCAGTTCTGGGGCCAACGTCCTGACTTTC
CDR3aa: CASSSGANVLTF

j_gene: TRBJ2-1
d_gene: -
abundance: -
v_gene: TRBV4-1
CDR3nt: TGCGCCAGCAGCCTCTCGGGGCTATCTAACAATGAGCAGTTCTTC
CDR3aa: CASSLSGLSNNEQFF

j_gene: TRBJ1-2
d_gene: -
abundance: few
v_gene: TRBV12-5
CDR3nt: TGTGCTAGTGGTTTGTCGTCGATCTGGGCTGGCTACACCTTC
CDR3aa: CASGLSSIWAGYTF

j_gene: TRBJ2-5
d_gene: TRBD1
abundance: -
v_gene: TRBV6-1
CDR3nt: TGTGCCAGCAGTGATCCGGGGACAGGGGGCTGGCGGGAGACCCAGTACTTC
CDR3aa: CASSDPGTGGWRETQYF

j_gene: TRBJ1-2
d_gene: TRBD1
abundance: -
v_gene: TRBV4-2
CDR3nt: TGTGCCAGCAGCCAAGAGACAGGGCTGAACTATGGCTACACCTTC
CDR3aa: CASSQETGLNYGYTF

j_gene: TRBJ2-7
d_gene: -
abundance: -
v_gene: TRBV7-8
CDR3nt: TGTGCCAGCAGCCAGGGGTTTGGCTACGAGCAGTACTTC
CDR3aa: CASSQGFGYEQYF

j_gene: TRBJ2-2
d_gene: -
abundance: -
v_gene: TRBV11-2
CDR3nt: TGTGCCAGCAGCTCTTGGGGTCAGAGCTCCGGGGAGCTGTTTTTT
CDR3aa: CASSSWGQSSGELFF

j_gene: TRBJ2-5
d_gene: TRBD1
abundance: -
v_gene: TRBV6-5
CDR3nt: TGTGCCAGCAGTTACTCACCAGGGGGCGAGACCCAGTACTTC
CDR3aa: CASSYSPGGETQYF

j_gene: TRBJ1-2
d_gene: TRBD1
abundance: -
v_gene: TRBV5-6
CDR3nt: TGTGCCAGCAGCTTAGGTGACAGGGGGCACATCTATGGCTACACCTTC
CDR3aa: CASSLGDRGHIYGYTF

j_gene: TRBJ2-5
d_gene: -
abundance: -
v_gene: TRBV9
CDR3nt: TGTGCCAGCAGCGTAGGAGGTAGTCAAGAGACCCAGTACTTC
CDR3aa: CASSVGGSQETQYF

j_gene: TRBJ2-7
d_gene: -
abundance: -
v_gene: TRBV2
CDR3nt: TGTGCCAGCAGGTGGACAGCAAATCGCGAGCAGTACTTC
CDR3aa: CASRWTANREQYF

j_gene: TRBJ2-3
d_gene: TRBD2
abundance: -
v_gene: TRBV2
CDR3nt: TGTGCCAGCAGTGAAGTGGGACTAGCGGGAGGTGCAGATACGCAGTATTTT
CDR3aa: CASSEVGLAGGADTQYF

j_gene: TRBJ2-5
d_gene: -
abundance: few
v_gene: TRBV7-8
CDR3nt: TGTGCCAGCAGCTGGGAGACCCAGTACTTC
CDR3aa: CASSWETQYF

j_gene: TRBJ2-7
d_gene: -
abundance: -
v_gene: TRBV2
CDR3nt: TGTGCCAGCTGTACGGGACCCTCATCGTACGAGCAGTACTTC
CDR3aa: CASCTGPSSYEQYF

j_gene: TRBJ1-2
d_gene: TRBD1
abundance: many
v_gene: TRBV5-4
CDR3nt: TGTGCCAGCAGCCTTCGACAGGGAGACTATGGCTACACCTTC
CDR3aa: CASSLRQGDYGYTF

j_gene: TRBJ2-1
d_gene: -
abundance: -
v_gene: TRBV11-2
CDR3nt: TGTGCCAGCAGCTTATCCCGGACAGAGGGGTACGATGAGCAGTTCTTC
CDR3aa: CASSLSRTEGYDEQFF

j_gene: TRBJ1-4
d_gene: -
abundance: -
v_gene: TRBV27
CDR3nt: TGTGCCAGCAGTTTCATCGGGACGGGTAATGAAAAACTGTTTTTT
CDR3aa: CASSFIGTGNEKLFF

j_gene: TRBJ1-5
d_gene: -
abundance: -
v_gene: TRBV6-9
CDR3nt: TGTGCCAGCAGCCCAAGCGACAGGTACTTTCAGCCCCAGCATTTT
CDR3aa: CASSPSDRYFQPQHF

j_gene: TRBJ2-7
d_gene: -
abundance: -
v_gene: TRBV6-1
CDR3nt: TGTGCCAGCAGTGAAGGCGGGCCCGGCGAGCAGTACTTC
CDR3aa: CASSEGGPGEQYF

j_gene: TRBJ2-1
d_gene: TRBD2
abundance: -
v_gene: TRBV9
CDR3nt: TGTGCCAGCAGCGTAGATTTTAGCGGGTCTCGACCATACAATGAGCAGTTCTTC
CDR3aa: CASSVDFSGSRPYNEQFF

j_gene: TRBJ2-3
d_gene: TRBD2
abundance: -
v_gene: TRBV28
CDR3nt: TGTGCCAGCAGTTTACCCAGCGGGAGTGGGGATACGCAGTATTTT
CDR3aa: CASSLPSGSGDTQYF

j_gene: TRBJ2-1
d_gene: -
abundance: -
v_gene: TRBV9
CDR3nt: TGTGCCAGCAGCGTAGGTGGCGGCCGTTACAATGAGCAGTTCTTC
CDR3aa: CASSVGGGRYNEQFF

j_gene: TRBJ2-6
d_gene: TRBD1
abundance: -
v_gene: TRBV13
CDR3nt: TGTGCCAGCAGCTTAGGCCTAGGGACAGGGGGCTCTGGGGCCAACGTCCTGACTTTC
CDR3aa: CASSLGLGTGGSGANVLTF

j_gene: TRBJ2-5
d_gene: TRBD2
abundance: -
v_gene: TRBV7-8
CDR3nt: TGTGCCAGCAGCTTACCCACACAGGGACTAGCGGGAGATGGAGAGACCCAGTACTTC
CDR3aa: CASSLPTQGLAGDGETQYF

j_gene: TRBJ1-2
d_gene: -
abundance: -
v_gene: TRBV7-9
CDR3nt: TGTGCCAGCAGCTTAAGGCAAGGAAGTGAGCTCTATGGCTACACCTTC
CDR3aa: CASSLRQGSELYGYTF

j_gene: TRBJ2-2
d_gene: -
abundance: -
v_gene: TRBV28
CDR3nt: TGTGCCAGCAGTACGTGGCAGGAGAACACCGGGGAGCTGTTTTTT
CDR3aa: CASSTWQENTGELFF

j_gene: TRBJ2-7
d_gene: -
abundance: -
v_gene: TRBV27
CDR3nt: TGTGCCAGCCAGGGGCAGACCTACGAGCAGTACTTC
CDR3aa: CASQGQTYEQYF

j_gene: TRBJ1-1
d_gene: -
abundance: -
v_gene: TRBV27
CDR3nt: TGTGCCAGCAGTACCCTCAACCCTTACACTGAAGCTTTCTTT
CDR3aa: CASSTLNPYTEAFF

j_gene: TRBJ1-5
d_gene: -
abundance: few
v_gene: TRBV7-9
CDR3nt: TGTGCCAGCAGCTCAACCGGGAGCAATCAGCCCCAGCATTTT
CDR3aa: CASSSTGSNQPQHF

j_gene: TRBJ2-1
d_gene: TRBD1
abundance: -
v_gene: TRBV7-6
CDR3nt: TGTGCCAGCAGCGTTGCCGGGACAGTCTATGGGGATGAGCAGTTCTTC
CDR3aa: CASSVAGTVYGDEQFF

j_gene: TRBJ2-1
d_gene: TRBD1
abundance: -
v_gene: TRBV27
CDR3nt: TGTGCCAGCAGTTTAATTCAGGGGGCCCACAATGAGCAGTTCTTC
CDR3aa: CASSLIQGAHNEQFF

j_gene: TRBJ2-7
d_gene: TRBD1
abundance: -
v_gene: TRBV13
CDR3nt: TGTGCCAGCAGCTTTGAAGGGACAGGGGGGATTTACGAGCAGTACTTC
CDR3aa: CASSFEGTGGIYEQYF

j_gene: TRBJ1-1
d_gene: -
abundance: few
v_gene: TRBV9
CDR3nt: TGTGCCAGCAGCGTAGACACTTTTCCAGGACACTCGCGGAGGGGAACTGAAGCTTTCTTT
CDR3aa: CASSVDTFPGHSRRGTEAFF

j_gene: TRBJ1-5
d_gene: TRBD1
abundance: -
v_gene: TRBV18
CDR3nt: TGTGCCAGCTCACAAATTGCACACGCCCGGGACAGCTATAGCAATCAGCCCCAGCATTTT
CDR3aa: CASSQIAHARDSYSNQPQHF

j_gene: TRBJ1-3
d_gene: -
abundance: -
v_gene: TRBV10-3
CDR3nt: TGTGCCATCAGCGGGGACGGCACCATATATTTT
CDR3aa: CAISGDGTIYF

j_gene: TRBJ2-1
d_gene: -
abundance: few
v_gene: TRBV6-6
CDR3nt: TGTGCCAGCAGTTCCCCCGCTGAGCAGTTCTTC
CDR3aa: CASSSPAEQFF

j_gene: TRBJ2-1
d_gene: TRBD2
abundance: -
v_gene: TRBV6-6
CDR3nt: TGTGCCAGCACACAAAGCGGGAGTCCCTACAATGAGCAGTTCTTC
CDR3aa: CASTQSGSPYNEQFF

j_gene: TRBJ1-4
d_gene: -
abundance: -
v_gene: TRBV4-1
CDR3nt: TGCGCCAGCAGCCAAGATTCGCGGGGTAATGAAAAACTGTTTTTT
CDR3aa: CASSQDSRGNEKLFF

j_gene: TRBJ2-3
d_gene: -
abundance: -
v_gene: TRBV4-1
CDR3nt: TGCGCCAGCAGCCAAGACGGGGGAGGAGATACGCAGTATTTT
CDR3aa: CASSQDGGGDTQYF

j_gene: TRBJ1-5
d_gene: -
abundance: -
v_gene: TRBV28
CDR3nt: TGTGCCAGCAGTTTTTTACTCTTGGACGCCAGTGATAGCAATCAGCCCCAGCATTTT
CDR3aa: CASSFLLLDASDSNQPQHF

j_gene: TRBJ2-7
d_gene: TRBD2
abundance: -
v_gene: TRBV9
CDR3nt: TGTGCCAGCAGCGTAGCCGCTAGCGGGAGGGGGGTCTACGAGCAGTACTTC
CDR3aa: CASSVAASGRGVYEQYF

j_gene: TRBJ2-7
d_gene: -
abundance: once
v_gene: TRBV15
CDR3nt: TGTGCCACCAGCGGCGGGCTTAGGCTCGAGCAGTACTTC
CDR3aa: CATSGGLRLEQYF